The rows below give T cell receptor beta chains drawn from one sample of a study of T cells of healthy individuals. TCRdb analysed the 5' RACE reads with MiXCR anew, one entry per CDR3 protein. The sample consists of around 63,000 distinct CDR3 sequences, roughly 17% of them appearing once. The receptors stem from a human donor in good health. Both conserved end residues are part of each CDR3.

>TRBJ2-2|TRBV4-1|14
CASSQRLNTGELFF
>TRBJ2-7|TRBV20-1|15
CSARGQRESSYEQYF
>TRBJ1-2|TRBV3-1|16
CASSQRSPYRVEGYTF
>TRBJ2-1|TRBV9|18
CASSVGPGQGSSYNEQFF
>TRBJ2-4|TRBV7-2|17
CASSLRGVGGPKNIQYF
>TRBJ1-4|TRBV6-2/TRBV6-3|14
CASSYRATNEKLFF
>TRBJ1-6|TRBV13|17
CASSGRQGVWDNSPLHF
>TRBJ2-1|TRBV9|15
CASSGGSGMDNEQFF
>TRBJ2-2|TRBV25-1|16
CASSPGGGAPTGELFF
>TRBJ1-6|TRBV7-9|15
CASSQRSRPNSPLHF
>TRBJ2-7|TRBV9|14
CASSVEGKPYEQYF
>TRBJ2-5|TRBV10-3|9
CAIKDSQYF
>TRBJ2-7|TRBV19|15
CASSIEGDRTSEQYF
>TRBJ1-4|TRBV12-3/TRBV12-4|14
CASSQGGPNEKLFF
>TRBJ1-1|TRBV12-3/TRBV12-4|13
CASKTGTDFEAFF
>TRBJ1-6|TRBV20-1|15
CSARDGVGVDSPLHF
>TRBJ1-1|TRBV7-9|14
CASSSTMTSEYAFF
>TRBJ2-7|TRBV19|16
CASSIRLAGDLYEQYF
>TRBJ2-7|TRBV11-2|14
CASSLGTKIYEQYF
>TRBJ1-5|TRBV7-2|14
CASTFSGSNQPQHF
>TRBJ2-3|TRBV7-9|13
CAAGGALKDTQYF
>TRBJ2-3|TRBV9|15
CASSVTGRSTDTQYF
>TRBJ2-1|TRBV20-1|14
CSARVSGRDNEQFF
>TRBJ2-7|TRBV6-5|14
CASSRPGTSVEQYF
>TRBJ2-1|TRBV2|14
CASGGETGENEQFF
>TRBJ2-3|TRBV6-6|16
CASSYSGRGRADTQYF
>TRBJ1-2|TRBV27|13
CASSLALNYGYTF